This passage covers 4 T cell receptor beta chains from one sample sequenced in a study of response to subunit inactivated influenza vaccine. TCRdb passed the RT-PCR reads through MiXCR, listing each CDR3 protein once. Among about 530,000 distinct CDR3 sequences listed, 12% were seen once. The sample here was PBMCs from blood, taken on the day of vaccination. The source is a man aged 50-59 years who received an inactivated influenza vaccine.

The chain has TRBV3-1 and TRBJ2-1; D call uncertain. V lost 0 bases, J lost 2 bases, and 8 bases lay in between. Germline V lookup: CDR1 LGHDT, CDR2 YNNKEL (reference sequence). This CDR3 has 15 amino acids. The CDR3 DNA sequence: TGTGCCAGCAGCCAAGAAGCACTACCCTACAATGAGCAGTTCTTC. It translates to CASSQEALPYNEQFF.

This clonotype was counted only a few times. This chain uses TRBV30 with TRBJ1-1; 8 bases agree with TRBD1. Germline V gene lookup returns CDR1 GTSNPN and CDR2 SVGIG (reference sequence). J was trimmed by 5 bases and V by 7 bases; bases with no gene match: 3. The CDR3 contains 11 residues. The CDR3 coding sequence is TGTGCCTTGACAGGGGATACTGAAGCTTTCTTT. Encoded protein: CALTGDTEAFF.

This clonotype has at least ten counts. This chain connects TRBV6-2 or TRBV6-3 to TRBJ1-1; the D is unclear. The CDR3 covers 12 residues. Trimming left V 9 bases short and J 0 bases short, with 8 bases between. Per germline, CDR1 MNHEY and CDR2 SVGEGT. The DNA of the CDR3 is TGTGCCAGTATAGGTATGAACACTGAAGCTTTCTTT. Translation gives CASIGMNTEAFF.

The V and J genes are TRBV6-5 and TRBJ2-7, with D maybe TRBD1 (5 bases). The ends were cut back, 2 bases at V and 5 bases at J, with 16 bases in the middle. The CDR3 has 15 residues. The germline V gene encodes CDR1 MNHEY and CDR2 SVGAGI. CDR3 bases: TGTGCCAGCAGTTACGTCTCAGGGCCCGTCCACGAGCAGTACTTC. Translating gives CASSYVSGPVHEQYF.